Listed below are T cell receptor beta chains from one sample, sequenced in a study of T cell repertoires in cytomegalovirus infection. TCRdb recomputed calls from the reads with MiXCR, one row per CDR3 protein. In the table there are around 770,000 distinct CDR3 sequences, almost 30% of which are singletons. These TCRs' antigens remain unknown. Sequenced here: cultured CD8+ T cells from PBMCs, sampled from culture after CMV antigen stimulation. The receptors shown here come from a human donor in good health (CMV status not recorded). Some clones in this sample may be carry-over from other donors' samples. Both conserved end residues are part of each CDR3. The D gene is left open where the match is weak. Clone size is not always given. Where it is, it says once, few, many or a class for expanded clones.

>TRBJ1-1|TRBV4-3|.|.
CASSQDLGPLGTEAFF
TGCGCCAGCAGCCAAGATCTTGGGCCCCTGGGCACTGAAGCTTTCTTT
>TRBJ1-5|TRBV7-9|TRBD1|few
CASSRLRTGNQPQHF
TGTGCCAGCAGCAGATTACGGACAGGGAATCAGCCCCAGCATTTT
>TRBJ1-2|TRBV10-3|.|.
CAIPGRTDPPNYGYTF
TGTGCCATCCCGGGACGCACAGACCCTCCGAACTATGGCTACACCTTC
>TRBJ2-7|TRBV7-8|.|many
CASSSRTSFSYEQYF
TGTGCCAGCAGCTCAAGGACTTCTTTCTCCTACGAGCAGTACTTC
>TRBJ1-2|TRBV5-1|.|.
CASSLTAAGGNWPGYTF
TGCGCCAGCAGCTTGACTGCGGCCGGCGGAAATTGGCCTGGCTACACCTTC
>TRBJ1-6|TRBV28|TRBD1|many
CATRGGDSSYNSPLHF
TGTGCCACCCGTGGGGGGGACAGCTCCTATAATTCACCCCTCCACTTT
>TRBJ2-5|TRBV28|TRBD1|.
CASSPARGLVETQYF
TGTGCCAGCAGCCCCGCCAGGGGGCTGGTAGAGACCCAGTACTTC
>TRBJ2-1|TRBV27|.|many
CASRAGYNEQFF
TGTGCCAGCAGGGCTGGTTACAATGAGCAGTTCTTC
>TRBJ2-7|TRBV12-3/TRBV12-4|TRBD2|.
CASSTRPTRLAGGDEQYF
TGTGCCAGCAGTACCAGACCCACCCGACTAGCGGGGGGTGACGAGCAGTACTTC
>TRBJ1-2|TRBV27|TRBD1|.
CASSLEGQGSGYTF
TGTGCCAGCAGTTTAGAGGGACAGGGTTCAGGCTACACCTTC
>TRBJ1-1|TRBV4-3|.|.
CASSLFQEGNTEAFF
TGCGCCAGCAGCCTTTTCCAGGAGGGGAACACTGAAGCTTTCTTT
>TRBJ2-2|TRBV27|TRBD2|.
CASSFRSGAWSGELFF
TGTGCCAGCAGTTTCCGTAGCGGGGCCTGGTCCGGGGAGCTGTTTTTT
>TRBJ2-7|TRBV4-1|.|few
CASSQERAGTYEQYF
TGCGCCAGCAGCCAAGAGCGGGCAGGGACCTACGAGCAGTACTTC
>TRBJ1-1|TRBV7-2|.|many
CASSLPRDFTEAFF
TGTGCCAGCAGCCTTCCTCGGGACTTCACTGAAGCTTTCTTT
>TRBJ2-3|TRBV6-8|TRBD2|.
CASRTSGGQGTDTQYF
TGTGCCAGCAGAACTAGCGGGGGGCAGGGCACAGATACGCAGTATTTT
>TRBJ2-2|TRBV7-9|.|.
CASSQTGIGELFF
TGTGCCAGCAGCCAAACTGGAATCGGGGAGCTGTTTTTT
>TRBJ1-5|TRBV19|.|.
CASTLTDSSNQPQHF
TGTGCCAGTACCTTGACAGATTCTAGCAATCAGCCCCAGCATTTT
>TRBJ1-5|TRBV7-8|.|few
CASTPNWQDFKQPQHF
TGTGCCAGCACCCCCAACTGGCAGGACTTCAAACAGCCCCAGCATTTT
>TRBJ2-5|TRBV7-9|TRBD1|.
CASSLGTGGRLETQYF
TGTGCCAGCAGCTTAGGGACAGGGGGCCGGTTGGAGACCCAGTACTTC
>TRBJ1-2|TRBV27|.|.
CASSLSGEGVFYGYTF
TGTGCCAGCAGTTTATCTGGGGAGGGGGTATTCTATGGCTACACCTTC
>TRBJ2-7|TRBV27|.|.
CASSRSPNVYEQYF
TGTGCCAGCAGCCGCTCCCCCAATGTCTACGAGCAGTACTTC
>TRBJ1-1|TRBV10-2|TRBD1|.
CASTGTGIGWTEAFF
TGCGCCAGCACCGGGACAGGGATAGGATGGACTGAAGCTTTCTTT
>TRBJ1-3|TRBV7-6|TRBD1|many
CASSLVVGTGGFSGNTIYF
TGTGCCAGCAGCTTAGTCGTCGGTACAGGGGGTTTCTCTGGAAACACCATATATTTT
>TRBJ2-5|TRBV7-2|.|.
CASNSMERETQYF
TGTGCCAGCAACTCCATGGAAAGGGAGACCCAGTACTTC
>TRBJ2-2|TRBV27|TRBD1|.
CASSLSTGGSTGELFF
TGTGCCAGCAGTCTCTCGACAGGGGGCAGTACCGGGGAGCTGTTTTTT
>TRBJ1-4|TRBV2|.|.
CASSEAGQGAVGTNEKLFF
TGTGCCAGCAGTGAAGCGGGGCAGGGCGCGGTCGGAACTAATGAAAAACTGTTTTTT
>TRBJ1-6|TRBV12-3/TRBV12-4|TRBD1|many
CASSLDGTGVSPLHF
TGTGCCAGCAGCCTTGATGGGACAGGGGTCTCACCCCTCCACTTT
>TRBJ2-1|TRBV12-3/TRBV12-4|.|few
CASSFRGLPPYNEQFF
TGTGCCAGCAGTTTCCGGGGGCTTCCACCCTACAATGAGCAGTTCTTC
>TRBJ2-2|TRBV6-1|.|few
CASTLDVGGELFF
TGTGCCAGCACCCTGGATGTGGGCGGGGAGCTGTTTTTT
>TRBJ2-1|TRBV28|.|few
CASSSSVEQFF
TGTGCCAGCAGTTCGTCTGTAGAGCAGTTCTTC
>TRBJ1-5|TRBV15|.|.
CATCRPQHF
TGTGCCACCTGCCGGCCCCAGCATTTT
>TRBJ1-5|TRBV6-1|TRBD1|.
CASSALGTGGNQPQHF
TGTGCCAGCAGTGCCCTAGGGACAGGGGGCAATCAGCCCCAGCATTTT
>TRBJ2-5|TRBV6-6|TRBD2|.
CASSYSLAGAQETQYF
TGTGCCAGCAGTTACTCGCTAGCGGGGGCCCAAGAGACCCAGTACTTC
>TRBJ2-1|TRBV4-1|TRBD2|.
CASSPRLAGESNEQFF
TGCGCCAGCAGCCCACGACTAGCGGGGGAAAGTAATGAGCAGTTCTTC
>TRBJ2-3|TRBV6-2/TRBV6-3|TRBD2|.
CASSYRLAYTDTQYF
TGTGCCAGCAGTTACCGACTAGCTTACACAGATACGCAGTATTTT
>TRBJ2-5|TRBV5-1|TRBD1|.
CASSLKPHHRGSETQYF
TGCGCCAGCAGCTTGAAACCTCACCACAGGGGATCGGAGACCCAGTACTTC
>TRBJ2-5|TRBV2|TRBD2|.
CASSALAEQETQYF
TGTGCCAGCAGTGCCCTAGCGGAGCAAGAGACCCAGTACTTC
>TRBJ2-3|TRBV7-4|.|.
CASSSLGGLASTDTQYF
TGTGCCAGCAGCTCCTTGGGGGGCCTAGCGAGCACAGATACGCAGTATTTT
>TRBJ2-5|TRBV7-2|.|few
CASSLGPYYQETQYF
TGTGCCAGCAGCCTAGGACCGTATTACCAAGAGACCCAGTACTTC
>TRBJ1-1|TRBV7-2|.|many
CASSLGVSREAFF
TGTGCCAGCAGCTTAGGAGTATCCAGAGAAGCTTTCTTT